This T cell receptor (beta chain) is from a study of T cells in women clearing cervical HPV infection. In the case of this clone: The sequenced fragment ends 3 residues before the CDR3 boundary, so the rest is inferred from the germline J gene.

All participants had a single incident cervical HPV16 infection, and prevalent HPV16 infections were excluded. The ends lost 0 bases at V and 4 bases at J; junction bases unmatched: 3. Germline V lookup: CDR1 SGHRS, CDR2 YFSETQ. The CDR3 covers 15 residues. Using immunoSEQ multiplex PCR, the repertoire was profiled, and TCRdb retains in-frame clones only, with some absent. Its table records some 40,000 clones. The specimen was blood buffy coat. This receptor was taken from a woman between 18 and 69 years old with a cervical HPV16 infection that either progressed to CIN3+ or cleared (not recorded which). The rearrangement joins TRBV5-1 to TRBJ1-5; 8 nucleotides line up with TRBD1. The part of the CDR3 DNA that was read is TGCGCCAGCAGCTTGGCGGGACAGGCTAATCAGCCC. Residues: CASSLAGQANQP. The full CDR3 reads CASSLAGQANQPQHF.